This T cell receptor beta chain was profiled in a study of T cells after posttransplantation cyclophosphamide. Cells defined as naive were viable CD3+CD4+ or CD3+CD8+ and CCR7+CD45RA+CD45RO-CD95-CD27+CD28+. The related graft donor's blood sample was taken on the day of bone marrow donation. Study-wide points: Tissue-infiltrating T cells from skin or gut overlapped little with blood T cells. Recipient CMV seropositivity and CMV reactivation strongly tracked TRB clonality.

Turning to this clone: The antigen remains unidentified.

The CDR3 spans 15 residues. Trimming removed 6 bases from V and 5 bases from J; junction bases left unmatched: 8. Germline V gene sequence: CDR1 MDHEN, CDR2 SYDVKM. The repertoire was sequenced with immunoSEQ multiplex PCR; TCRdb's copy has only in-frame clones and lacks some. The sample has 31,000 or so clones; more than 85% are singletons. This chain links TRBV28 with TRBJ1-1; TRBD1 aligns across 11 bases. The TCR was taken from a man aged 25 to 45 in good health and a related stem cell transplant donor. The sequenced material came from naive CD4+ T cells sorted from blood. CDR3 protein: CASSPRTGGLTEAFF. CDR3 DNA sequence: TGTGCCAGCAGCCCGCGGACAGGGGGCTTAACTGAAGCTTTCTTT.